The source of this T cell receptor (beta chain) is a study of a mutant IDH1 vaccine in newly diagnosed glioma. The germline CDR1 and CDR2 sequences are SGHRS and YFSETQ. V shed 0 bases and J shed 2 bases, with 10 bases lying between them. The CDR3 totals 15 residues. Sequencing used immunoSEQ multiplex PCR; TCRdb keeps in-frame clones, though not all of them. The repertoire includes 70,000 to 90,000 clones, roughly 91% of them detected once, and 0.56% sits in the top ten. Concerning this clone itself: Its specificity is unknown.

This sample's time point: week 5, during vaccination. Vaccinated patients received 300 ug of mutant IDH1 20-mer peptide per dose, with topical imiquimod. The chain links TRBV5-1 to TRBJ2-3, with D possibly TRBD2 on 6 matching bases. The receptor comes from a woman aged 45-59 years with glioma. The sample was PBMCs, taken from a glioma patient whose treatment included an IDH1 peptide vaccine. Here the CDR3 DNA reads TGCGCCAGCAGCTTGGGTGAGGGACTCACAGATACGCAGTATTTT. Its translation: CASSLGEGLTDTQYF.